The rows below give T cell receptor beta chains drawn from one sample of a study of regulatory T cells in long-lasting Graves disease. TCRdb re-called the multiplex PCR reads through MiXCR, storing one row per CDR3 protein. The table lists 450,000 or so distinct CDR3 sequences, approximately 23% of them singletons. Sequencing used peripheral blood mononuclear cells (PBMCs), obtained when the disease was refractory, from a patient treated with antithyroid drugs. All receptors derive from a female donor with Graves disease. CDR3s include the opening cysteine and the closing phenylalanine or tryptophan. Each record gives: J gene, V gene, D gene, clone size, CDR3 DNA, CDR3 protein. The D gene is left open where the match is weak. Clone size, where shown, is once, few, many, or a class for clones that have expanded.

TRBJ2-2 | TRBV2 | NA | many | TGTGCCAGCACCCTCGGGCCCGGGGAGCTGTTTTTT | CASTLGPGELFF
TRBJ1-1 | TRBV12-3/TRBV12-4 | NA | many | TGTGCCAGCAGGAGTGGACAGACGGACACTGAAGCTTTCTTT | CASRSGQTDTEAFF
TRBJ2-1 | TRBV12-3/TRBV12-4 | TRBD2 | few | TGTGCCAGCATGAACGGGGGGAGCTCCTACAATGAGCAGTTCTTC | CASMNGGSSYNEQFF
TRBJ1-1 | TRBV20-1 | NA | many | TGCAGTGCTAGAGACGTGTACAGGTCGTTGGAAACGTTGGAAACTTCTGAAGCTTTCTTT | CSARDVYRSLETLETSEAFF
TRBJ1-5 | TRBV4-3 | NA | NA | TGCGCCAGCAGCCAAGACACAGGGACTCAGGGCAATCAGCCCCAGCATTTT | CASSQDTGTQGNQPQHF
TRBJ1-5 | TRBV29-1 | NA | many | TGCAGCGTTCTAGAGGGTAGGGATCAGCCCCAGCATTTT | CSVLEGRDQPQHF
TRBJ1-1 | TRBV6-1 | TRBD1 | many | TGTGCCAGCAGCGAGGGGACAGCGCCCACTGAAGCTTTCTTT | CASSEGTAPTEAFF
TRBJ1-2 | TRBV30 | TRBD1 | few | TGTGCCTGGAGCGCATCGGACAGGGACCATGGCTACACCTTC | CAWSASDRDHGYTF
TRBJ1-1 | TRBV12-3/TRBV12-4 | NA | many | TGTGCCAGCAGTTATACAGCGTCGAACACTGAAGCTTTCTTT | CASSYTASNTEAFF
TRBJ2-1 | TRBV29-1 | TRBD1 | NA | TGCAGCGTTGTTGGGGACAGGGTTGATGAGCAGTTCTTC | CSVVGDRVDEQFF
TRBJ2-1 | TRBV7-9 | NA | NA | TGTGCCAGCAGCTTGATGGGAGCCTCGACCTACAATGAGCAGTTCTTC | CASSLMGASTYNEQFF
TRBJ1-2 | TRBV2 | NA | many | TGTGCCAGCAGCGGTTGGGGCTTCGGCTACACCTTC | CASSGWGFGYTF
TRBJ1-5 | TRBV7-3 | NA | few | TGTGCCAGCAGCTCATCATTTGGTCAGCCCCAGCATTTT | CASSSSFGQPQHF
TRBJ2-1 | TRBV2 | TRBD2 | many | TGTGCCAGCAGTGATGAGGGTAGCGGGACTCCCAAGGGGTTCTTC | CASSDEGSGTPKGFF
TRBJ2-5 | TRBV6-2/TRBV6-3 | TRBD2 | NA | TGTGCCAGCAGCCCTAGCGGGGGGGCCGGGGAGACCCAGTACTTC | CASSPSGGAGETQYF
TRBJ1-1 | TRBV30 | NA | many | TGTGCCTGGAGTTTCACGATGAACACTGAAGCTTTCTTT | CAWSFTMNTEAFF
TRBJ1-2 | TRBV28 | NA | NA | TGTGCCAGCAGTTTATGGAGTCGTGGTGGCTACACCTTC | CASSLWSRGGYTF
TRBJ2-7 | TRBV5-1 | NA | few | TGCGCCAGCAGCCCTACGGAGGGGGTACGGTCCTACGAGCAGTACTTC | CASSPTEGVRSYEQYF
TRBJ1-1 | TRBV10-3 | NA | many | TGTGCCATCAGTGAGAGGACTCGAGGAGACACTGAAGCTTTCTTT | CAISERTRGDTEAFF
TRBJ2-7 | TRBV5-1 | NA | NA | TGCGCCAGCAGCTTGGATAGCGGGGACAGGTCATACGAGCAGTACTTC | CASSLDSGDRSYEQYF
TRBJ1-1 | TRBV11-2 | NA | NA | TGTGCCAGCAGAAGTGCCTCCAGCCTATTAGCCCCTGAAGCTTTCTTT | CASRSASSLLAPEAFF
TRBJ1-2 | TRBV12-3/TRBV12-4 | NA | many | TGTGCCAGCAGCCCACCAGGGGAGGGTGGCTACACCTTC | CASSPPGEGGYTF
TRBJ2-5 | TRBV19 | NA | few | TGTGCCAGTATGGTGTCGTTAGACAGGCAAGAGACCCAGTACTTC | CASMVSLDRQETQYF
TRBJ2-5 | TRBV2 | NA | many | TGTGCCAGCAGAGCCGACGGGACCCCTGGAGAGACCCAGTACTTC | CASRADGTPGETQYF
TRBJ1-1 | TRBV10-3 | NA | few | TGTGCCATCAGTACTACTTTATCTGGAGCTTTCTTT | CAISTTLSGAFF
TRBJ1-5 | TRBV7-8 | NA | many | TGTGCCAGCAGCTTAGAGTTGTATCAGCCCCAGCATTTT | CASSLELYQPQHF
TRBJ2-7 | TRBV20-1 | NA | NA | TGCAGTGCTAGTGCCAGGAGCTCCTACGAGCAGTACTTC | CSASARSSYEQYF
TRBJ1-4 | TRBV5-1 | NA | NA | TGCGCCAGCAGCGCCTACATGGATAAAAGGGAAAAACTGTTTTTT | CASSAYMDKREKLFF
TRBJ2-7 | TRBV30 | NA | NA | TGTGCCTGGAGGTCTACAGGAGCCTACGAGCAGTACTTC | CAWRSTGAYEQYF
TRBJ2-5 | TRBV3-1 | NA | many | TGTGCCAGCAGCCAAGAAGAACGGGAGACCCAGTACTTC | CASSQEERETQYF
TRBJ1-6 | TRBV2 | NA | few | TGTGCCAGCAGTGAAGCTGGGCCCTCATTT | CASSEAGPSF
TRBJ1-1 | TRBV19 | TRBD1 | NA | TGTGCCAGTAGTATAGAGGGACAGCCTAAGAACACTGAAGCTTTCTTT | CASSIEGQPKNTEAFF
TRBJ2-2 | TRBV20-1 | TRBD2 | NA | TGCAGTGCTAGAGATAAACTAGCGGGAGGGTGGAACACCGGGGAGCTGTTTTTT | CSARDKLAGGWNTGELFF
TRBJ2-3 | TRBV7-3 | TRBD1 | NA | TGTGCCAGCAGCTTTTCCGGGACAGTAACAGATACGCAGTATTTT | CASSFSGTVTDTQYF
TRBJ1-1 | TRBV20-1 | TRBD1 | NA | TGCAGTGCTAGAGTCGCGACAGGGCACACTGAAGCTTTCTTT | CSARVATGHTEAFF